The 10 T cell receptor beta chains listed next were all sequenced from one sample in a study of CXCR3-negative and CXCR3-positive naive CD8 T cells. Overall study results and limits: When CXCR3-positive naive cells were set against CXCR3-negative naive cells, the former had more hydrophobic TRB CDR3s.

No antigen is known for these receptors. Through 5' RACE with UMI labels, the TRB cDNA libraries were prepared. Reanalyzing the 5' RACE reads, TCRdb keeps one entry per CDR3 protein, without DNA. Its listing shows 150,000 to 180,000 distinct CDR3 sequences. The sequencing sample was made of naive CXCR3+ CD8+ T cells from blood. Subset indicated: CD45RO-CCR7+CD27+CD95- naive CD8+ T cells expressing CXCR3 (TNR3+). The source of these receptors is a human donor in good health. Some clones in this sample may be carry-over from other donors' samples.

The CDR3 reads CAWSSGATNYGYTF. V gene TRBV30 combines with J gene TRBJ1-2; TCRdb names TRBD1, which stays unverified in the absence of DNA. Germline V gives CDR1 GTSNPN, CDR2 SVGIG (reference sequence). This CDR3 region has 14 residues.

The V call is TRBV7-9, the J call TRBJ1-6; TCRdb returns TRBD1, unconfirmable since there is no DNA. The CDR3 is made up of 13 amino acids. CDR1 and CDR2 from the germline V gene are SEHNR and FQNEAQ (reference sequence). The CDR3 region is CATSTGGLSPLHF.

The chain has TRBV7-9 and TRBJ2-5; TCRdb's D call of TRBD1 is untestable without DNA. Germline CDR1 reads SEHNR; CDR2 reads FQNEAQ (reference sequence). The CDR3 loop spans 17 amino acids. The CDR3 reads CASSLLRTGAAQETQYF.

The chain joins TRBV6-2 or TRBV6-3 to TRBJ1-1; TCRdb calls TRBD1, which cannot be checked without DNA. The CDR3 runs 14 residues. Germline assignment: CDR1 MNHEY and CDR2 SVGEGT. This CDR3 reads CASRTDRGHTEAFF.

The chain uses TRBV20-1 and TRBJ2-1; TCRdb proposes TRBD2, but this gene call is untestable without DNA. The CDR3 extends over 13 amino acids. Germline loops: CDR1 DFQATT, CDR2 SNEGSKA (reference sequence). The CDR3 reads CSARLATADEQFF.

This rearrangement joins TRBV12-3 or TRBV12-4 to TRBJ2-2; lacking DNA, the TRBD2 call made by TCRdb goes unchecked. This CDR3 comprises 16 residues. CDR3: CASRPPSGSHTGELFF.

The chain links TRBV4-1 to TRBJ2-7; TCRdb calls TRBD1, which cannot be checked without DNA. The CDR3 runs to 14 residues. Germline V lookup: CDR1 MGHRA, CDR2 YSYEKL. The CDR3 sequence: CASSHVREPHEQYF.

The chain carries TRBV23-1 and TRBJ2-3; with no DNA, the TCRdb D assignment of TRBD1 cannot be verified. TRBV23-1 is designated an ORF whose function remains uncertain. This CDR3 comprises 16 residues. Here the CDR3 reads CASSQLQDRVEDTQYF.

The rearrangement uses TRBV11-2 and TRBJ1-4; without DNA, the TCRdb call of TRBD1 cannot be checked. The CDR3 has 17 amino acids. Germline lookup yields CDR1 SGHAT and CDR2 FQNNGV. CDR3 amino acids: CASSLGAGTGSGEKLIF.

CDR3 region: CASSIPGNGYTF. The chain links TRBV19 to TRBJ1-2; TCRdb proposes TRBD1, but this gene call is untestable without DNA. Germline V gene lookup returns CDR1 LNHDA and CDR2 SQIVND (reference sequence). The CDR3 loop spans 12 amino acids.